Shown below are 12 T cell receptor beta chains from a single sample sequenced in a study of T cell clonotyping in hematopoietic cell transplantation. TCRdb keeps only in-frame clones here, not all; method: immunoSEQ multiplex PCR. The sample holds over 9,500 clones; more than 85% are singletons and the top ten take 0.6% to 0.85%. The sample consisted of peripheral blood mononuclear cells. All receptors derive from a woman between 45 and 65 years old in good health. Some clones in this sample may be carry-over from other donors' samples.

The CDR3 reads CASSDRVANNQPQHF. The CDR3 nucleotides are TGTGCCAGCAGTGACAGGGTTGCCAACAATCAGCCCCAGCATTTT. The V gene is TRBV28, the J gene TRBJ1-5; 7 positions match TRBD1. The V and J ends lost 5 bases and 3 bases, in that order; junction bases with no gene match: 7. CDR3 size: 15 residues. CDR1 is MDHEN and CDR2 is SYDVKM in the germline V gene.

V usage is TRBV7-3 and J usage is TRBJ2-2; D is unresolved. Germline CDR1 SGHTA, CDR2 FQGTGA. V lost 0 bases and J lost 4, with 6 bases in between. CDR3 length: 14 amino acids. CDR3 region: CASSLTSSTGELFF. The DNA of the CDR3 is TGTGCCAGCAGCTTAACAAGCAGCACCGGGGAGCTGTTTTTT.

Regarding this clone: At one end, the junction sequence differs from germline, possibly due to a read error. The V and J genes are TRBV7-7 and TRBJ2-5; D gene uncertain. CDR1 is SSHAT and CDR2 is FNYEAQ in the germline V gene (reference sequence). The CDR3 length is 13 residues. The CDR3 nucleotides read TGTGCTAGCAGCTTCAGTTACCAAGAGACCCAGTACTTC. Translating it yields CASSFSYQETQYF.

The CDR3 region is CATSRVRGTYRKSTDTQYF. The CDR3 DNA is TGTGCCACCAGCAGGGTACGTGGTACGTACAGGAAAAGCACAGATACGCAGTATTTT. The rearrangement joins TRBV15 to TRBJ2-3, with D possibly matching TRBD1 (5 bases). The CDR3 is 19 amino acids. Deletions cut 3 bases from V and 0 bases from J, with 22 bases between. Germline V CDR1 and CDR2: LNHNV, YYDKDF (reference sequence).

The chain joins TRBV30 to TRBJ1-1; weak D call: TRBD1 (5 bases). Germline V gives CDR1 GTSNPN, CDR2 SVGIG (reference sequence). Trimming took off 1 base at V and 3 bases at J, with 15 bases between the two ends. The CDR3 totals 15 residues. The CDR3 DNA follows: TGTGCCTGGAGTGGCTTTGGGGGTAGGTACACTGAAGCTTTCTTT. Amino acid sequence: CAWSGFGGRYTEAFF.

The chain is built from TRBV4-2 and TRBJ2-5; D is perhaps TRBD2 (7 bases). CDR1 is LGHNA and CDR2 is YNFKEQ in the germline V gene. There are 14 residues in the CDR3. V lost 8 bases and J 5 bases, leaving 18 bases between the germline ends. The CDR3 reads CASGGGSEGETQYF. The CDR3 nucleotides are TGTGCCAGCGGGGGGGGCTCGGAGGGGGAGACCCAGTACTTC.

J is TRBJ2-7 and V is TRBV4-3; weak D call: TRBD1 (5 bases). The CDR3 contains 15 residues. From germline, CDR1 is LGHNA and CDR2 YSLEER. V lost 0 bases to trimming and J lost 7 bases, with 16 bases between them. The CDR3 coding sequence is TGCGCCAGCAGCCAAGAATCAGGGTTCCCTGGGGAGCAGTACTTC. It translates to CASSQESGFPGEQYF.

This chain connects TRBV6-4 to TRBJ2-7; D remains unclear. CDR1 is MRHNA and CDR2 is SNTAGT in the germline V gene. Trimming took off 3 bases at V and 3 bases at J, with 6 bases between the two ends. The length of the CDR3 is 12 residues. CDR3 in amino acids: CASSETLYEQYF. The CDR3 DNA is TGTGCCAGCAGTGAGACACTCTACGAGCAGTACTTC.

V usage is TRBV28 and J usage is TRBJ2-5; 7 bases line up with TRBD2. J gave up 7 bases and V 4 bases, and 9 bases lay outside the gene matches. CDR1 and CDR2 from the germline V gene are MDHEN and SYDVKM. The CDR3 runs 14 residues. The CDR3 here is CASSYYSGSGTQYF. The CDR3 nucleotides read TGTGCCAGCAGTTACTATAGCGGGTCGGGGACCCAGTACTTC.

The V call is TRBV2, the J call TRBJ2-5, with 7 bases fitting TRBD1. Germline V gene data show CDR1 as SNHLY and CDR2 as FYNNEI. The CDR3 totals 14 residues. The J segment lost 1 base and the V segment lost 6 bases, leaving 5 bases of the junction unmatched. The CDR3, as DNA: TGTGCCAGCAGAGGGGGCCTCCCCCAAGAGACCCAGTACTTC. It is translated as CASRGGLPQETQYF.

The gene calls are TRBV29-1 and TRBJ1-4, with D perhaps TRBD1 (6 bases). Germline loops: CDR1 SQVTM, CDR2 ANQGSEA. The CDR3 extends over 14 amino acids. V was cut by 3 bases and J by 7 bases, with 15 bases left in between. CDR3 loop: CSVDSGGDREKLFF. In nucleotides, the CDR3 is TGCAGCGTTGATTCGGGGGGCGATCGTGAAAAACTGTTTTTT.

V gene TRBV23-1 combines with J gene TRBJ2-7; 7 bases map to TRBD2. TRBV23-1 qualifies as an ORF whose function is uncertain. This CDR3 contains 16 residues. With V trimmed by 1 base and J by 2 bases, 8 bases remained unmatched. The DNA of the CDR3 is TGCGCCAGCAGTCAATTTAAGGGAGGGTTAGCCTACGAGCAGTACTTC. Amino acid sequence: CASSQFKGGLAYEQYF.